This TCR beta chain was captured in a study of blood T cell repertoires in COVID-19. V lost 1 base to trimming and J lost 6 bases, with 19 bases between them. The CDR3 loop spans 17 amino acids. CDR1 is MGHRA and CDR2 is YSYEKL in the germline V gene. Assay: immunoSEQ multiplex PCR; the TCRdb copy retains only in-frame clones and omits some. The sample lists about 140,000 clones, approximately 85% occurring once. The chain combines TRBV4-1 with TRBJ2-1; D is possibly TRBD1 (6 bases). Input material: peripheral blood. The TCR originated in a middle-aged man with acute or convalescent COVID-19. The CDR3 reads CASSQGNRVRGGNEQFF. The CDR3 DNA reads as TGCGCCAGCAGCCAAGGGAACAGGGTCCGAGGGGGCAATGAGCAGTTCTTC.